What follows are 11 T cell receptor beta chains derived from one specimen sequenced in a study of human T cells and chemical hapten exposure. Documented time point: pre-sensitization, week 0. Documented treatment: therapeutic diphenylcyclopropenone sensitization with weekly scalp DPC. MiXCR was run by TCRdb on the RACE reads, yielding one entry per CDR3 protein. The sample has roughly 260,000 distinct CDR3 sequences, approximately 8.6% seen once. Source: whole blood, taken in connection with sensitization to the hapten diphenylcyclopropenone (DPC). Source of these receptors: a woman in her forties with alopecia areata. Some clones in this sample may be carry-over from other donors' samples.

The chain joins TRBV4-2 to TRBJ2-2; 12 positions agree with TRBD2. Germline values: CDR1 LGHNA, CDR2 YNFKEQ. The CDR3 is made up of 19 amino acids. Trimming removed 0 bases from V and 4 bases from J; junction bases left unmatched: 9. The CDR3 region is CASSQEWLAGGPGTGELFF. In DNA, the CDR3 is TGTGCCAGCAGCCAAGAATGGCTAGCGGGAGGGCCCGGCACCGGGGAGCTGTTTTTT.

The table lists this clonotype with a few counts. CDR3 coding DNA: TGTGCCAGCAGCCCATGGGGGTACAATCAGCCCCAGCATTTT. Amino acid sequence: CASSPWGYNQPQHF. The rearrangement uses TRBV6-2 or TRBV6-3 and TRBJ1-5; weak D call: TRBD1 (5 bases). Germline assignment: CDR1 MNHEY and CDR2 SVGEGT. The V gene lost 6 bases and the J gene lost 3 bases, with 12 bases spanning the gap. The length of the CDR3 is 14 residues.

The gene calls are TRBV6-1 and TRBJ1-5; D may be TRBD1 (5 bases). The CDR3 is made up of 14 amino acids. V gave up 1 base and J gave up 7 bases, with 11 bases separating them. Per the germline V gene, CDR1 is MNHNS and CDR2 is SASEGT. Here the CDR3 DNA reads TGTGCCAGCAGTGAAGGCAGGGTGTCCCAGCCCCAGCATTTT. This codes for CASSEGRVSQPQHF.

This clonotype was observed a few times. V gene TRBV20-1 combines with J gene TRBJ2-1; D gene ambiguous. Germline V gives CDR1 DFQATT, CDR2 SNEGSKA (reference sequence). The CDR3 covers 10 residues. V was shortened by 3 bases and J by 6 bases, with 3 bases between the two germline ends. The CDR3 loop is CSASSNEQFF. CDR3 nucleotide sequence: TGCAGTGCTAGTTCCAATGAGCAGTTCTTC.

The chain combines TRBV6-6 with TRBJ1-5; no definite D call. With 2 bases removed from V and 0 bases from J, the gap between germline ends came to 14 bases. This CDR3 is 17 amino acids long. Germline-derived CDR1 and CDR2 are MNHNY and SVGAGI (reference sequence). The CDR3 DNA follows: TGTGCCAGCAGTTACCGAACTCGGAGGGATAGCAATCAGCCCCAGCATTTT. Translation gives CASSYRTRRDSNQPQHF.

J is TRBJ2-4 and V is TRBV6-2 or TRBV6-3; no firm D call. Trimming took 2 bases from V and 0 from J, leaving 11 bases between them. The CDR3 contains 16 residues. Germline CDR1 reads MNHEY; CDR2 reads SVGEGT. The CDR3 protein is CASSYQASLAKNIQYF. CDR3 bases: TGTGCCAGCAGTTACCAGGCGTCCTTAGCCAAAAACATTCAGTACTTC.

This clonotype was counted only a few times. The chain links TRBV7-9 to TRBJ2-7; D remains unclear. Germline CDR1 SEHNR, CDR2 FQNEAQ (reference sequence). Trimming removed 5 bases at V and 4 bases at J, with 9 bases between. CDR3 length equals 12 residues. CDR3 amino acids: CASSPEWYEQYF. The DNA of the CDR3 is TGTGCCAGCAGCCCCGAATGGTACGAGCAGTACTTC.

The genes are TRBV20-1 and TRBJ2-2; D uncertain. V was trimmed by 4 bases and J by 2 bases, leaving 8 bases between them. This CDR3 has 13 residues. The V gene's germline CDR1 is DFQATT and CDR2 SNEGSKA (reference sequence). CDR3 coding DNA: TGCAGTGCTATGACTGCAAACACCGGGGAGCTGTTTTTT. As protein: CSAMTANTGELFF.

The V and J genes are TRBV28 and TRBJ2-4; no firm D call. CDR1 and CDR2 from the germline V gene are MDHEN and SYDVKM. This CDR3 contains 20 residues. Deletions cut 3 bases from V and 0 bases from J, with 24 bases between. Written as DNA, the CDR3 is TGTGCCAGCAGTTTTTTTAACACCCGATCAGTAGGGATAGCCAAAAACATTCAGTACTTC. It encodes CASSFFNTRSVGIAKNIQYF.

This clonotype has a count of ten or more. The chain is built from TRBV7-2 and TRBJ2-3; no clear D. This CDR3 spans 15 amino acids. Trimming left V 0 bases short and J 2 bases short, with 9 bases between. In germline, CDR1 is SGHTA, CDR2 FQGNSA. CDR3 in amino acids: CASSLASQPTDTQYF. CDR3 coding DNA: TGTGCCAGCAGCTTAGCGAGTCAGCCCACAGATACGCAGTATTTT.

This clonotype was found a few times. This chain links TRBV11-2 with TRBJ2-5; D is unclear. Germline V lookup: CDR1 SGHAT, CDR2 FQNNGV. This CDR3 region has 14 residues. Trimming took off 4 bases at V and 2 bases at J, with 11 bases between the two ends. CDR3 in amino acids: CASSSTVMQETQYF. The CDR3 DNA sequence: TGTGCCAGCAGCTCTACAGTGATGCAAGAGACCCAGTACTTC.